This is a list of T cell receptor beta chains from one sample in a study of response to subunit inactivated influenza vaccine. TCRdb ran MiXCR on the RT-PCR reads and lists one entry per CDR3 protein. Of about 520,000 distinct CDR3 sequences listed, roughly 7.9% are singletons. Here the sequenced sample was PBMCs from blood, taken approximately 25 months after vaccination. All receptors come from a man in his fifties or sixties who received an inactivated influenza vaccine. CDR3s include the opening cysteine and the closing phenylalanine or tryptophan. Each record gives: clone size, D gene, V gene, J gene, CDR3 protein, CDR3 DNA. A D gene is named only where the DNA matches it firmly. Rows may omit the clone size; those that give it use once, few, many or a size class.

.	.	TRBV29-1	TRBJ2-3	CSVEASKGPLTQYF	TGCAGCGTTGAGGCATCAAAGGGACCGCTCACGCAGTATTTT
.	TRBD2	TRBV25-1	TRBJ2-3	CASGNSGRALDTQYF	TGTGCCAGCGGGAATAGCGGGAGGGCCTTGGATACGCAGTATTTT
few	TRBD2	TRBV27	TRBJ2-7	CASSPRRTSGSSAEQYF	TGTGCCAGCAGTCCAAGACGAACTAGCGGGAGCTCCGCCGAGCAGTACTTC
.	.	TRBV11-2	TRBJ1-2	CASSLMRSNGRVTNYGYTF	TGTGCCAGCAGCTTAATGAGGTCTAACGGACGAGTAACTAACTATGGCTACACCTTC
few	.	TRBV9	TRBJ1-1	CASSEMQAADTEAFF	TGTGCCAGCAGCGAAATGCAAGCGGCGGACACTGAAGCTTTCTTT
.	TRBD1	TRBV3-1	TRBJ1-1	CASSQGRDRGTEAFF	TGTGCCAGCAGCCAAGGGAGGGACAGGGGCACTGAAGCTTTCTTT
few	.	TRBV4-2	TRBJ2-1	CASSQFAGQTYNEQFF	TGTGCCAGCAGCCAATTTGCCGGGCAGACTTACAATGAGCAGTTCTTC
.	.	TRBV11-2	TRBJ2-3	CASSFRARVVF	TGTGCCAGCAGCTTCCGAGCGCGGGTAGTTTTT
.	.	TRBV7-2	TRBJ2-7	CASSPSYGIEEQYF	TGTGCCAGCAGCCCCTCCTACGGGATAGAGGAGCAGTACTTC
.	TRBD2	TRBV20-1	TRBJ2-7	CSASFLGGGTYEQYF	TGCAGTGCTAGTTTTCTTGGCGGGGGGACCTACGAGCAGTACTTC
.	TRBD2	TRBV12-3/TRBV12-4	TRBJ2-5	CASSWKGRGETQYF	TGTGCCAGCAGTTGGAAAGGGCGGGGGGAGACCCAGTACTTC
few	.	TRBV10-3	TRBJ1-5	CASSSTTVSNQPQHF	TGTGCCAGCAGCTCCACGACAGTGAGCAATCAGCCCCAGCATTTT
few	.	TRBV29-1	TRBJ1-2	CSTAGDSNYGYTF	TGCAGCACTGCAGGGGACTCCAACTATGGCTACACCTTC
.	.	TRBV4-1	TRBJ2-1	CARSQESWPTPSRQFF	TGCGCCAGGAGCCAAGAAAGCTGGCCGACCCCAAGCCGGCAGTTCTTC
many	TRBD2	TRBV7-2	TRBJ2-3	CASSITGLNTQYF	TGTGCCAGCAGCATCACGGGACTAAATACGCAGTATTTT
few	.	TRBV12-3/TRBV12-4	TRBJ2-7	CASSQGGLYEQYF	TGTGCCAGCAGTCAAGGGGGGCTCTACGAGCAGTACTTC
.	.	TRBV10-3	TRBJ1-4	CAISMNPAKLDEKLFF	TGTGCCATCAGTATGAACCCGGCAAAGCTAGATGAAAAACTGTTTTTT
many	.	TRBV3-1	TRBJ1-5	CASSHDGNQPQHF	TGTGCCAGCAGTCATGACGGCAATCAGCCCCAGCATTTT
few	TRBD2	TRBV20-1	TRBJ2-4	CSAKLREAWAKNIQYF	TGCAGTGCGAAGTTGCGGGAGGCATGGGCCAAAAACATTCAGTACTTC
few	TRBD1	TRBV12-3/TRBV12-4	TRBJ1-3	CASSSGTVSGNTIYF	TGTGCCAGCAGCTCTGGGACAGTCTCTGGAAACACCATATATTTT
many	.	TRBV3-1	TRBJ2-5	CASSRTPGTVQETQYF	TGTGCCAGCAGCCGTACACCCGGGACTGTCCAAGAGACCCAGTACTTC
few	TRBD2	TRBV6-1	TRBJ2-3	CASGEGGTRISDTQYF	TGTGCCAGCGGAGAAGGCGGGACTAGGATATCGGATACGCAGTATTTT
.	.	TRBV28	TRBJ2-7	CASWGLYEQYF	TGTGCCAGCTGGGGCCTCTACGAGCAGTACTTC
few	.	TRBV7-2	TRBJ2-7	CASSLEGAGAYEQYF	TGTGCCAGCAGCTTAGAAGGGGCAGGAGCTTACGAGCAGTACTTC
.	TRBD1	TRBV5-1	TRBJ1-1	CASSSSGTGGAATEAFF	TGCGCCAGCAGCTCCTCCGGGACAGGGGGCGCCGCCACTGAAGCTTTCTTT
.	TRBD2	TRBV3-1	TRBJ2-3	CASAPGLARTDTQYF	TGTGCCAGCGCGCCGGGACTAGCGCGTACAGATACGCAGTATTTT
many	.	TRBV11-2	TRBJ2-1	CASSSQGTVSNEQFF	TGTGCCAGCAGCTCACAGGGGACTGTCTCCAATGAGCAGTTCTTC
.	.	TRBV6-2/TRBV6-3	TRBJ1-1	CASVKRNTEAFF	TGTGCCTCCGTAAAAAGGAACACTGAAGCTTTCTTT
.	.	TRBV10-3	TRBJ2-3	CAISSQGEGTDTQYF	TGTGCCATCAGCTCGCAGGGGGAGGGTACAGATACGCAGTATTTT
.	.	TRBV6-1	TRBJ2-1	CASSRGLRTYNEQFF	TGTGCCAGTAGCCGCGGGCTACGGACCTACAATGAGCAGTTCTTC
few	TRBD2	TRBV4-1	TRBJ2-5	CASSQDGTRRETQYF	TGCGCCAGCAGCCAAGACGGGACTAGGAGGGAGACCCAGTACTTC
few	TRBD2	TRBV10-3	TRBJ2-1	CASLLGTSGDNEQFF	TGTGCCAGCCTTCTAGGGACTAGCGGTGACAATGAGCAGTTCTTC
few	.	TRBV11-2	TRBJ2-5	CASSLVLPGQETQYF	TGTGCCAGCAGCTTAGTCCTCCCCGGCCAAGAGACCCAGTACTTC
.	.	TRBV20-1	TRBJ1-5	CSARRTANQPQHF	TGCAGTGCTAGACGGACCGCCAATCAGCCCCAGCATTTT
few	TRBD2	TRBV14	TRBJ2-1	CASSQGASGNNEQFF	TGTGCCAGCAGCCAAGGGGCTAGCGGTAACAATGAGCAGTTCTTC
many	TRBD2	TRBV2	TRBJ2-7	CASIPLWGLAGGSEQYF	TGTGCCAGCATCCCTTTGTGGGGTTTAGCGGGAGGATCCGAGCAGTACTTC
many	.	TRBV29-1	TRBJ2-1	CSVEDPPNDEQFF	TGCAGCGTTGAGGACCCACCCAACGATGAGCAGTTCTTC
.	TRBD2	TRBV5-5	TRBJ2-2	CASSLVWTSDTGELFF	TGTGCCAGCAGCTTGGTTTGGACTAGCGACACCGGGGAGCTGTTTTTT
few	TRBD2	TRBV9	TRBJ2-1	CASSLNVAGSYNEQFF	TGTGCCAGCAGCCTAAACGTAGCGGGCTCCTACAATGAGCAGTTCTTC
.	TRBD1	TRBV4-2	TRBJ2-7	CASSQGTGDYEQYF	TGTGCCAGCAGCCAAGGGACAGGGGACTACGAGCAGTACTTC
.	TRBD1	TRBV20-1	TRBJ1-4	CSARGKTGGRSGKLFF	TGCAGTGCTAGAGGGAAGACAGGGGGCCGGAGCGGAAAACTGTTTTTT
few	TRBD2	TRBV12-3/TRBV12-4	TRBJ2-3	CASSSGLATSTDTQYF	TGTGCCAGCAGTTCGGGACTAGCAACCAGCACAGATACGCAGTATTTT
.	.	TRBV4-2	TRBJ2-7	CASSQDSHSLYEQYF	TGTGCCAGCAGCCAAGATAGCCATTCCCTCTACGAGCAGTACTTC
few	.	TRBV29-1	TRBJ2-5	CSVEDRIRSARHPIQETQYF	TGCAGCGTTGAAGATCGGATACGGTCAGCCAGGCACCCCATCCAAGAGACCCAGTACTTC
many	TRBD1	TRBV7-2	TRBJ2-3	CASSFDRGLTDTQYF	TGTGCCAGCAGCTTCGACAGGGGGCTTACAGATACGCAGTATTTT
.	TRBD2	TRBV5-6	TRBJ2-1	CASSLFRLNALAGGYNEQFF	TGTGCCAGCAGCTTGTTCCGGCTTAACGCCTTAGCGGGAGGTTACAATGAGCAGTTCTTC
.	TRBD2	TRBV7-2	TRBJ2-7	CASSLALLAGVVYEQYF	TGTGCCAGCAGCTTAGCGCTACTAGCGGGAGTGGTGTACGAGCAGTACTTC
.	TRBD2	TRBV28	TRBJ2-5	CASSLWGRGGQETQYF	TGTGCCAGCAGTTTATGGGGGCGGGGGGGCCAAGAGACCCAGTACTTC